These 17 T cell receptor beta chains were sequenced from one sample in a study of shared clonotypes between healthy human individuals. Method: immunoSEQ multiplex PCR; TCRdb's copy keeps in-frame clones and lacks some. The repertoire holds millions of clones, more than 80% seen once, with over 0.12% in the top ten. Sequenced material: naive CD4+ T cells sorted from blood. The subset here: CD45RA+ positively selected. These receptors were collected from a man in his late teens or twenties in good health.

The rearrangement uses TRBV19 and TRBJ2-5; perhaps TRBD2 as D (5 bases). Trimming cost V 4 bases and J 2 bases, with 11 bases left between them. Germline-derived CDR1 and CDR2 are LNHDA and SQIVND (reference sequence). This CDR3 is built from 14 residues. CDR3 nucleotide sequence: TGTGCCAGTAGTAGATTAGCGACTCAAGAGACCCAGTACTTC. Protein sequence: CASSRLATQETQYF.

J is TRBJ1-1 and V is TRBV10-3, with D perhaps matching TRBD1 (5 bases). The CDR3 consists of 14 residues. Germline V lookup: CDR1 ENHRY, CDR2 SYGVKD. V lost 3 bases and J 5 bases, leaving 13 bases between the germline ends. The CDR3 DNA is TGTGCCATCAGTGACCTGGACCGGGGGACTGAAGCTTTCTTT. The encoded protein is CAISDLDRGTEAFF.

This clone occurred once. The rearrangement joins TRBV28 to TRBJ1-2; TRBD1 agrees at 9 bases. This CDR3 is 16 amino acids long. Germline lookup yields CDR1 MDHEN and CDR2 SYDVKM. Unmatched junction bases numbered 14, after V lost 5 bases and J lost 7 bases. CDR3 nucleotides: TGTGCCAGCAGTGACCTAACAGGGGGCGTAACTGGTGGCTACACCTTC. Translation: CASSDLTGGVTGGYTF.

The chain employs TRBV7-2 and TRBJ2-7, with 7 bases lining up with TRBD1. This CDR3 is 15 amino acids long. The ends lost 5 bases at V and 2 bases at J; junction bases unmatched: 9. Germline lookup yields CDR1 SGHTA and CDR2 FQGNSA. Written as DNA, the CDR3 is TGTGCCAGCAGCAAGGGGACAGCAGCCCCCTACGAGCAGTACTTC. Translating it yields CASSKGTAAPYEQYF.

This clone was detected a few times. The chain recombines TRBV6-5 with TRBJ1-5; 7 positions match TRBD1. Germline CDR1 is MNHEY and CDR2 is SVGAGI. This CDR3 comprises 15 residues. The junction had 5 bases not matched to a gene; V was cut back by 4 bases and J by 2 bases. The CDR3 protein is CASSLGGAGNQPQHF. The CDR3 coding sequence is TGTGCCAGCAGTTTAGGGGGCGCGGGCAATCAGCCCCAGCATTTT.

The CDR3 coding sequence is TGTGCCAGCAGTGAACGGGCTAACTATGGCTACACCTTC. This translates into CASSERANYGYTF. The chain couples TRBV6-1 to TRBJ1-2; no reliable D call. The CDR3 has 13 residues. V lost 2 bases, J lost 0 bases, and 4 bases lay in between. Germline assignment: CDR1 MNHNS and CDR2 SASEGT.

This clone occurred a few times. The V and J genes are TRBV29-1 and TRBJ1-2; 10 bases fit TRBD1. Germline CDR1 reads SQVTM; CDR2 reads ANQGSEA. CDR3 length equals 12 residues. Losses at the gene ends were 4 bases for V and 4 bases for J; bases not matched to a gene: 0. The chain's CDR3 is CSVGTGGYGYTF. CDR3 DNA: TGCAGCGTTGGGACAGGGGGCTATGGCTACACCTTC.

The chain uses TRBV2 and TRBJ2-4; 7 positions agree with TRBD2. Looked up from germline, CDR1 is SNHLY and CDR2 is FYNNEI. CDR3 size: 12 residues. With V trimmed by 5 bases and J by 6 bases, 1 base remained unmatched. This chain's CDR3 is CASSTGGNIQYF. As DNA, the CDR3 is TGTGCCAGCAGTACGGGAGGAAACATTCAGTACTTC.

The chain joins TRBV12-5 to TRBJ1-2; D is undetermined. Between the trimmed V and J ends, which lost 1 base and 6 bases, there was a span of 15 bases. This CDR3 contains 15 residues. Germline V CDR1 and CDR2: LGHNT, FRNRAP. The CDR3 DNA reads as TGTGCTAGTGGTTTGGCGGGCCTCGAGTCTGATGGCTACACCTTC. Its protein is CASGLAGLESDGYTF.

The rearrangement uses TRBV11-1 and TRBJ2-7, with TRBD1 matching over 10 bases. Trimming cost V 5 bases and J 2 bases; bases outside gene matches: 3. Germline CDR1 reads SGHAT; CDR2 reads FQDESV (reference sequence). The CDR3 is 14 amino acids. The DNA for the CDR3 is TGTGCCAGCAGCACCGACAGGGGGCCCTACGAGCAGTACTTC. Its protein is CASSTDRGPYEQYF.

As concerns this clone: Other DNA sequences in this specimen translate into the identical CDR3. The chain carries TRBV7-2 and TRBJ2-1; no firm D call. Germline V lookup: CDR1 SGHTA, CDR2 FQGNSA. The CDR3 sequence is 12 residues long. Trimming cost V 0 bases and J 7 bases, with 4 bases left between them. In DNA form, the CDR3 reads TGTGCCAGCAGCTTAGCACGTAATGAGCAGTTCTTC. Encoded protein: CASSLARNEQFF.

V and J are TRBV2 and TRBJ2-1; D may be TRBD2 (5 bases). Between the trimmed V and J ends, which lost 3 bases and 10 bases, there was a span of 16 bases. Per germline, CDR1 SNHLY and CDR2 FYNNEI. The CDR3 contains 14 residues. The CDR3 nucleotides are TGTGCCAGCAGTGAGGAAACTAGTCGGAGCGAGCAGTTCTTC. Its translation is CASSEETSRSEQFF.

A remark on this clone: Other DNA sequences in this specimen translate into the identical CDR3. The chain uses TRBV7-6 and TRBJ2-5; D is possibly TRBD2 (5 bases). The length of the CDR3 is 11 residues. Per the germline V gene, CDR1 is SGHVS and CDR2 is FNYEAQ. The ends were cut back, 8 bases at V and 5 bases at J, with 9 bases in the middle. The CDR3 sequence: CASRRGETQYF. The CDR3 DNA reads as TGTGCCAGCCGACGAGGGGAGACCCAGTACTTC.

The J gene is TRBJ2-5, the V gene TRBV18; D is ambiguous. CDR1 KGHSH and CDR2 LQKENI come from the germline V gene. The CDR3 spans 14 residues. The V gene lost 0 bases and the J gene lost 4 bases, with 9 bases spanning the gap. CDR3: CASSPPPAAETQYF. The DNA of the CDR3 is TGTGCCAGCTCACCACCCCCAGCAGCAGAGACCCAGTACTTC.

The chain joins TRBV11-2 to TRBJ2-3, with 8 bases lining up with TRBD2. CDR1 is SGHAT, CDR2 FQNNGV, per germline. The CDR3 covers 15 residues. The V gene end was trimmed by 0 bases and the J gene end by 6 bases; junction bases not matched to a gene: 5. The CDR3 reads CASSLDGGRLDTQYF. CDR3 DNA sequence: TGTGCCAGCAGCTTAGATGGCGGGAGGTTGGATACGCAGTATTTT.

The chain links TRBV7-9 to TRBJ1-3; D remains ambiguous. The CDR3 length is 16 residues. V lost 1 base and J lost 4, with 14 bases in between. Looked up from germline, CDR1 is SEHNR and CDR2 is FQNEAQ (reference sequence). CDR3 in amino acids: CASSLESAAGGNTIYF. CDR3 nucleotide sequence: TGTGCCAGCAGCTTAGAGTCAGCAGCGGGGGGAAACACCATATATTTT.

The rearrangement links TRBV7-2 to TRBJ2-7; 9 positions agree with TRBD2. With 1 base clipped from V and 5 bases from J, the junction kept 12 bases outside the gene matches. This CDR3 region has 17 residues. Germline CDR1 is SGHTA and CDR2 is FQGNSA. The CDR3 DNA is TGTGCCAGCAGCTTAGTGGCCATAGCGGGAGTGGTGCACGAGCAGTACTTC. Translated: CASSLVAIAGVVHEQYF.